This TCR beta chain was captured in a study of shared clonotypes between healthy human individuals (TCRdb year 2020). Turning to the overall study: The cohort included three men and a couple of women between 18 and 49 years of age. For each donor, three plates each were used for CD4 naive and CD4 memory, two plates were used for CD8 naive, and one plate was used for CD8 memory. Blood TCR repertoires of a handful of healthy adults were deeply sequenced to estimate repertoire size and the extent of clonotype sharing between individuals. Different laboratories and diverse techniques were used to prepare libraries and sequence TCR repertoires, to increase sequencing depth and limit assay-specific biases. Each donor's leukapheresis produced roughly between roughly 0.85 and 9.5 billion PBMCs. What the research found in general, with its limitations: Pairwise subsampling indicated that sequencing depth was expected to affect the degree of clonotype sharing among donors. Compared with non-shared clonotypes, the clonotypes found in all four sorted-subset donors had higher generation probabilities. Sampling was limited to blood, and TCR repertoires in tissue likely differ from TCR repertoires in blood. Incomplete sequencing was indicated by rarefaction of sorted-subset datasets, despite the large sequencing depth. Across a handful of donors, approximately 5% of naive CD4, approximately 3.5% of naive CD8, approximately 2.5% of memory CD4, and 0.3% to 0.45% of memory CD8 clonotypes were shared. Because the study included a small number of donors, the genetic and exposure-history diversity represented was limited. Naive subsets generally had larger estimated clonotype richness than memory subsets.

From V the trimming removes 7 bases and from J it removes 5 bases, while the gene matches leave 6 bases of the junction unaccounted for. From the cysteine through the phenylalanine, the CDR3 covers 13 amino acids. The sequence is cut down to CDR3 DNA, 39 bases in frame from base 1. The germline V gene (reference sequence) specifies MNHNY as CDR1 and SVGAGI as CDR2. The donors were healthy, HIV-negative adults who had no recently reported acute infections or vaccinations. Only Caucasian adults living in Nashville, Tennessee, USA were represented among the donors. Magnetic negative selection was used to enrich CD4+ T cells, after which naive cells were positively selected on CD45RA and the negative fraction became the memory subset. Blood was collected by leukapheresis, and PBMCs were isolated by Ficoll-Histopaque density gradient centrifugation and then cryopreserved in liquid nitrogen vapor phase. Analytical flow cytometry was used to check the purity and quantity of each magnetically sorted T cell population. Each sorted fraction had its genomic DNA isolated and then quantified by UV absorbance on a Nanodrop 2000c.

Using the deep immunoSEQ assay, TCR CDR3 regions were amplified from genomic DNA by multiplex PCR. Extracted genomic DNA from each cell subset was spread evenly across all wells of several immunoSEQ 96-well plates, with each plate serving as a replicate. For sorted subsets, each replicate PCR was loaded with roughly 200 ng genomic DNA, equivalent to some 31,000 T cell genomes. The purified libraries were quantified using a Qubit 3.0 fluorometer, sized with a Bioanalyzer 2100, and then quantified again using the KAPA Library Quantification kit. Every immunoSEQ 96-well plate was sequenced on a dedicated single-read 150-cycle Illumina NextSeq 550 flow cell. As for how the authors treated the data: The immunoSEQ output contained only junctional sequences without quality scores, so filtering could not match that applied to full-length reads. To assign V/J genes and CDR3, sequences were annotated using PyIR, a Python wrapper for IgBLAST v1.9, with IMGT germline references. Reads with weak V/J assignments (E-value above 1e-6), missing CDR3, stop codons, out-of-frame junctions, or ambiguous translated residues were removed. A V3J clonotype was defined by an identical inferred V gene, J gene, and CDR3 amino acid sequence. Percentage overlap between repertoires was computed as shared unique clonotypes divided by the size of the smaller repertoire. Richness of each repertoire was evaluated using RTK rarefaction, the Chao1 estimator, and Recon v2.1 estimates of unobserved clonotypes. OLGA was used to compute generation probabilities for all TCRbeta clonotypes that the gDNA method yielded from a handful of donors. TCRdb stores this immuneACCESS table with in-frame sequences only. Part of the clones is absent; in the studies checked, under half of the shortfall reflects unresolved V genes, and no reason is known for the rest. V, J and clone size reflect that table, while D and trimming were determined from the DNA. The sample contains millions of clones, over 85% of them found a single time. The ten largest make up roughly 0.13% of the sample.

Worth noting for this clone: The clone's antigen remains unknown. The input lacks base qualities; no much larger clone sits a single base away.

This TCR derives from a man between 18 and 35 years old in good health. This receptor chain uses TRBV6-6 and TRBJ2-5; 8 bases in the junction line up with TRBD1. Sample: naive CD4+ T cells sorted from blood. Sample cell subset or site, as interpreted from the label and publication: CD45RA+ positively selected. CDR3 reads: CASTYRGWETQYF. DNA sequence: TGTGCCAGCACCTACAGGGGGTGGGAGACCCAGTACTTC.